The 24 T cell receptor beta chains in this list originate from one sample, sequenced in a study of Graves' ophthalmopathy and Graves' hyperthyroidism. Investigators amplified TCR beta CDR3 regions from RNA transcripts. The workflow started with a first-round RT-PCR run with HTBI primers and then moved on to a second-round multiplex PCR. TCRdb processed the multiplex PCR reads anew with MiXCR; each CDR3 protein has one entry. Among fewer than 650,000 distinct CDR3 sequences listed, 22% were seen once. The sample consisted of peripheral blood. The origin of the receptors is a woman under 30 with stable Graves' hyperthyroidism. Some clones in this sample may be carry-over from other donors' samples.

In the case of this clonotype: Here the CDR3 omits its conserved ending phenylalanine or tryptophan, so a read error is the likely source. The rearrangement joins TRBV27 to TRBJ1-5, with D possibly being TRBD1 (6 bases). The CDR3 spans 14 residues. Trimming took 5 bases from V and 2 from J, leaving 10 bases between them. In germline, CDR1 is MNHEY, CDR2 SMNVEV (reference sequence). DNA for the CDR3: TGTGCCAGCAGTCAGACAGGAGGCAATCAGCCCCAGCATTTG. The encoded protein is CASSQTGGNQPQHL.

This clonotype was seen many times. In DNA form, the CDR3 reads TGTGCCAGCAGTCCCCCCCGACAGGGGTTCGACGAGCAGTACTTC. Its translation is CASSPPRQGFDEQYF. The V call is TRBV12-3 or TRBV12-4, the J call TRBJ2-7, with 8 bases matching TRBD1. This CDR3 region has 15 residues. V shed 5 bases, J shed 5 bases, and the junction held 11 bases outside the gene matches.

The chain employs TRBV2 and TRBJ2-2; 9 bases match TRBD1. From germline, CDR1 is SNHLY and CDR2 FYNNEI. The CDR3 consists of 15 residues. After removal of 5 bases from V and 5 bases from J, the junction contained 6 bases not matched to a gene. The CDR3 DNA follows: TGTGCCAGCAGTTCCGGGACAGGGCTGACCGGGGAGCTGTTTTTT. It encodes CASSSGTGLTGELFF.

This clonotype was detected many times. This chain connects TRBV21-1 to TRBJ1-1; the table assigns TRBD1, which was not confirmed against the DNA. TRBV21-1 is a recognized pseudogene. The CDR3 consists of 22 residues. Here the CDR3 reads CASSKRPGTGRGNVGLHTEAFF. The DNA for the CDR3 is TGTGCCAGCAGCAAACGACCCGGGACAGGGAGGGGGAATGTGGGGTTACACACTGAAGCTTTCTTT.

The table lists this clonotype with a count of one. V gene TRBV6-1 combines with J gene TRBJ2-7; 8 nucleotides line up with TRBD1. J was trimmed by 5 bases and V by 1 base; bases with no gene match: 4. The length of the CDR3 is 14 residues. In germline, CDR1 is MNHNS, CDR2 SASEGT. This chain's CDR3 is CASSEEWTGNEQYF. The CDR3 coding sequence is TGTGCCAGCAGTGAAGAATGGACAGGGAACGAGCAGTACTTC.

Comments on this clonotype: Without the conserved terminal phenylalanine or tryptophan, this CDR3 likely stems from a read error. The rearrangement joins TRBV3-1 to TRBJ2-7; perhaps D is TRBD1 or TRBD2 (5 bases each). Germline CDR1 is LGHDT and CDR2 is YNNKEL (reference sequence). CDR3 length equals 14 residues. V lost 4 bases and J 2 bases, leaving 12 bases between the germline ends. The CDR3 spells CASSPGQGPYEQYS. The DNA for the CDR3 is TGTGCCAGCAGCCCCGGCCAGGGACCCTACGAGCAGTACTCC.

This clonotype was counted at least ten times. For the CDR3, the DNA is TGTGCCTGGAGTGTAGGCCGCGAGCAGTACTTC. This encodes CAWSVGREQYF. The chain joins TRBV30 to TRBJ2-7, with D hard to call. The CDR3 totals 11 residues. V was pared by 0 bases and J by 6 bases, with 6 bases between. The germline V gene has CDR1 GTSNPN and CDR2 SVGIG (reference sequence). The full variable domain, completed using reference TRBV30 and TRBJ2-7, is SQTIHQWPATLVQPVGSPLSLECTVEGTSNPNLYWYRQAAGRGLQLLFYSVGIGQISSEVPQNLSASRPQDRQFILSSKKLLLSDSGFYLCAWSVGREQYFGPGTRLTVT.

This clonotype was picked up many times. A much more abundant neighbour one base away suggests this may be a read error. The chain combines TRBV6-5 with TRBJ1-1; tentatively, D is TRBD1 (5 bases). The germline V gene has CDR1 MNHEY and CDR2 SVGAGI. Between the trimmed V and J ends, which lost 4 bases and 5 bases, there was a span of 23 bases. The CDR3 runs to 17 residues. The CDR3 region is CASSFTLFREKDTEAFF. CDR3 DNA sequence: TGTGCCAGCAGTTTCACCCTTTTCAGGGAGAAAGATACTGAAGCTTTCTTT.

The chain combines TRBV6-1 with TRBJ1-6; perhaps TRBD1 as D (5 bases). The germline V and J ends were trimmed by 6 bases and 7 bases, with 10 bases remaining between them. This CDR3 is built from 13 residues. Germline CDR1 MNHNS, CDR2 SASEGT. The CDR3 reads CASRGDANSPLHF. The CDR3 DNA is TGTGCCAGCAGGGGGGATGCGAATTCACCCCTCCACTTT.

The chain has TRBV7-2 and TRBJ2-7, with no clear D. This CDR3 has 12 amino acids. V was trimmed by 6 bases and J by 2 bases, leaving 8 bases between them. The germline V gene encodes CDR1 SGHTA and CDR2 FQGNSA. The CDR3 nucleotides are TGTGCCAGCAGGGCCGAGACCTACGAGCAGTACTTC. It encodes CASRAETYEQYF.

The gene calls are TRBV6-5 and TRBJ1-6; possible D gene TRBD1, 5 bases. Germline CDR1 MNHEY, CDR2 SVGAGI. This CDR3 contains 16 residues. V lost 2 bases and J lost 7, with 15 bases in between. The CDR3 sequence: CASSYVSRDANSPLHF. The DNA of the CDR3 is TGTGCCAGCAGTTACGTATCCCGGGACGCGAATTCACCCCTCCACTTT.

This clonotype was seen many times. The chain has TRBV7-9 and TRBJ1-1, with D tentatively TRBD1 (6 bases). CDR1 is SEHNR, CDR2 FQNEAQ, per germline (reference sequence). V was pared by 4 bases and J by 7 bases, with 19 bases between. This CDR3 is built from 15 residues. In DNA form, the CDR3 reads TGTGCCAGCAGCTCCTCAGGGGCCGCAGGAGGTGAAGCTTTCTTT. It encodes CASSSSGAAGGEAFF.

The chain links TRBV2 to TRBJ2-5; 7 bases match TRBD2. The germline gives CDR1 SNHLY, CDR2 FYNNEI. This CDR3 contains 16 residues. The junction had 12 bases not matched to a gene; V was cut back by 6 bases and J by 2 bases. CDR3 in amino acids: CASSPLSGVLQETQYF. CDR3 sequence (DNA): TGTGCCAGCAGCCCACTCAGCGGGGTGCTGCAAGAGACCCAGTACTTC.

There are a few counts of this clonotype. A much larger clone is a single base away; this may be a read error. The V gene is TRBV28, the J gene TRBJ1-2; maybe TRBD1 (5 bases). Germline-derived CDR1 and CDR2 are MDHEN and SYDVKM. The CDR3 consists of 16 residues. Trimming removed 1 base at V and 2 bases at J, with 14 bases between. Here the CDR3 reads CASSLSRGRCNYGYTF. CDR3 nucleotide sequence: TGTGCCAGCAGTTTATCCCGGGGGAGGTGCAACTATGGCTACACCTTC.

The rearrangement joins TRBV2 to TRBJ2-6; 9 bases agree with TRBD1. Trimming took 5 bases from V and 0 from J; bases not matched to a gene: 8. In germline, CDR1 is SNHLY, CDR2 FYNNEI. This CDR3 is 18 amino acids long. DNA for the CDR3: TGTGCCAGCAGTCCCGGACAGGGGCACACCTCTGGGGCCAACGTCCTGACTTTC. It yields the protein CASSPGQGHTSGANVLTF.

This clonotype was detected ten times or more. The rearrangement joins TRBV29-1 to TRBJ1-1, with 12 positions matching TRBD1. The V gene's germline CDR1 is SQVTM and CDR2 ANQGSEA. There are 16 residues in the CDR3. V lost 3 bases to trimming and J lost 1 base; unmatched junction nucleotides: 6. For the CDR3, the DNA is TGCAGCGTTGAGGGACAGGGGGCCTCAACGAACACTGAAGCTTTCTTT. The encoded protein is CSVEGQGASTNTEAFF.

This sequence joins TRBV20-1 and TRBJ2-7; D gene uncertain. Germline V lookup: CDR1 DFQATT, CDR2 SNEGSKA (reference sequence). V was trimmed by 6 bases and J by 1 base, leaving 10 bases between them. This CDR3 is 12 amino acids long. DNA for the CDR3: TGCAGTGCCTCTCATGGTTCCTACGAGCAGTACTTC. Translation gives CSASHGSYEQYF.

In regard to this clonotype: A read error may produce the germline difference seen at one junction end. The DNA for the CDR3 is TGTGCCAGCACTTTAAGTTTTTATGGCTACACCTTC. Translation: CASTLSFYGYTF. The chain joins TRBV28 to TRBJ1-2; D is ambiguous. This CDR3 spans 12 amino acids. Germline V lookup: CDR1 MDHEN, CDR2 SYDVKM.

The genes are TRBV2 and TRBJ2-6; the D call may be TRBD1 or TRBD2 (5 bases each). Germline CDR1 reads SNHLY; CDR2 reads FYNNEI. This CDR3 contains 21 residues. The V end was cut by 0 bases, the J end by 0 bases, with 21 bases between. The CDR3 protein is CASSEARGPPIVSSGANVLTF. CDR3 DNA: TGTGCCAGCAGTGAAGCGAGGGGACCTCCTATAGTGAGCTCTGGGGCCAACGTCCTGACTTTC. The full variable domain, with the rest looked up from reference TRBV2 and TRBJ2-6, is EPEVTQTPSHQVTQMGQEVILRCVPISNHLYFYWYRQILGQKVEFLVSFYNNEISEKSEIFDDQFSVERPDGSNFTLKIRSTKLEDSAMYFCASSEARGPPIVSSGANVLTFGAGSRLTVL.

A few counts support this clonotype. The gene calls are TRBV3-1 and TRBJ2-7, with D unresolved. The ends were cut back, 1 base at V and 2 bases at J, with 15 bases in the middle. Germline V gives CDR1 LGHDT, CDR2 YNNKEL (reference sequence). The CDR3 totals 16 residues. The CDR3 DNA is TGTGCCAGCAGCCAAGTACGGACCCTAATTACCTACGAGCAGTACTTC. Its protein product is CASSQVRTLITYEQYF.

The rearrangement links TRBV6-2 or TRBV6-3 to TRBJ2-7; D gene unclear. V was clipped by 2 bases and J by 0 bases, with 17 bases between them. The CDR3 has 17 residues. CDR1 MNHEY and CDR2 SVGEGT come from the germline V gene. The CDR3: CASSYRSGYPFSYEQYF. The CDR3 bases are TGTGCCAGCAGTTACAGGTCCGGCTACCCATTCTCCTACGAGCAGTACTTC.

This chain uses TRBV20-1 with TRBJ2-5; TRBD1 matches 7 bases. The ends lost 4 bases at V and 1 base at J; junction bases unmatched: 6. The CDR3 extends over 14 amino acids. Germline V gene sequence: CDR1 DFQATT, CDR2 SNEGSKA (reference sequence). The CDR3 here is CSAKKGQAQETQYF. CDR3 sequence (DNA): TGCAGTGCTAAAAAAGGACAGGCCCAAGAGACCCAGTACTTC.

In this sample, this clonotype turned up many times. As DNA, the CDR3 is TGCAGTGCTAGTCCCTCGGGCAGGGGGGCCGGGGGCTTGCTAAACGAGCAGTACTTC. Protein: CSASPSGRGAGGLLNEQYF. This chain connects TRBV20-1 to TRBJ2-7; perhaps TRBD1 as D (7 bases). V dropped 3 bases and J dropped 5 bases, with 32 bases sitting between them. CDR1 is DFQATT and CDR2 is SNEGSKA in the germline V gene (reference sequence). This CDR3 comprises 19 residues.

This clonotype occurred many times. The V gene is TRBV12-3 or TRBV12-4, the J gene TRBJ1-2; D is ambiguous. The CDR3 runs to 14 residues. V was trimmed by 7 bases and J by 0 bases, leaving 12 bases between them. Here the CDR3 DNA reads TGTGCCAGCAAAAACAGCTCCCCTAACTATGGCTACACCTTC. Translating it yields CASKNSSPNYGYTF.